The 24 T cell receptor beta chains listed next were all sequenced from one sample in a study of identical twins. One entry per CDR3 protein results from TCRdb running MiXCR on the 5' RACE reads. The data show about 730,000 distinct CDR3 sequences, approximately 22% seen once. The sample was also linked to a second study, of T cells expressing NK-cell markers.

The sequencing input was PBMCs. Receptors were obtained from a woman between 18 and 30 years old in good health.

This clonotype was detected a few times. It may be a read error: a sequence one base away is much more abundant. The CDR3 loop is CASTLWDTQYF. CDR3 DNA sequence: TGTGCCAGCACCCTGTGGGATACGCAGTATTTT. The V call is TRBV12-3 or TRBV12-4, the J call TRBJ2-3; D remains ambiguous. V lost 7 bases to trimming and J lost 6 bases, with 8 bases between them. The CDR3 has 11 amino acids.

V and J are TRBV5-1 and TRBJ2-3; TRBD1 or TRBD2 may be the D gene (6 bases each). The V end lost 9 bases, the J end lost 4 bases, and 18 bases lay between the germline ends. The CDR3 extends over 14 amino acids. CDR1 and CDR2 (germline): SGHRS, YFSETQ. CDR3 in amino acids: CATGETPSADTQYF. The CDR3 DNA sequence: TGCGCCACAGGGGAGACTCCTAGCGCAGATACGCAGTATTTT.

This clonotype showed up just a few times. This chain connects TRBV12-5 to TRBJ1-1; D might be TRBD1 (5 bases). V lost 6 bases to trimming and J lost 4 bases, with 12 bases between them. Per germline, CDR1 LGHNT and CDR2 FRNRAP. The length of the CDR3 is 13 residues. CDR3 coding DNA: TGTGCTAGTGGATTAGGGGAGGGCACTGAAGCTTTCTTT. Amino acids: CASGLGEGTEAFF.

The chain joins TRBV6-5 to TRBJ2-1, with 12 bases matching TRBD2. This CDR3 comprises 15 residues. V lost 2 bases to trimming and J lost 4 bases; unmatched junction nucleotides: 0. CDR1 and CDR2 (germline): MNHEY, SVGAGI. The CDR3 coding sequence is TGTGCCAGCAGTTACACTAGCGGGAGGTACAATGAGCAGTTCTTC. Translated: CASSYTSGRYNEQFF.

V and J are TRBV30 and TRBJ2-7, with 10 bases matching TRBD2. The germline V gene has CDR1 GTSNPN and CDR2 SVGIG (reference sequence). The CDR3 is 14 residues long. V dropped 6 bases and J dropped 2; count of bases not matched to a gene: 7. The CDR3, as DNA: TGTGCCTGTATGGGGCTAGCGGGAGCCTACGAGCAGTACTTC. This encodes CACMGLAGAYEQYF.

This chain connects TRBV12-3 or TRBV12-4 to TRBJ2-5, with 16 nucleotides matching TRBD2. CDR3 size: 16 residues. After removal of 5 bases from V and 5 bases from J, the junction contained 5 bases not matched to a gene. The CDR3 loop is CASSRGLAGGRETQYF. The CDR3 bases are TGTGCCAGCAGTCGGGGACTAGCGGGAGGGCGGGAGACCCAGTACTTC.

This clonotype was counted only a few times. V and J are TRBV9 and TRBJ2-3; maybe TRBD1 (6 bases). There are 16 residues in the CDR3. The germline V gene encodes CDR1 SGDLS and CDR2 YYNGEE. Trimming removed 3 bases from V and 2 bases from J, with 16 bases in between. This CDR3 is CASSGNRDIITDTQYF. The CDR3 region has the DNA TGTGCCAGCAGCGGGAACCGGGACATAATCACAGATACGCAGTATTTT.

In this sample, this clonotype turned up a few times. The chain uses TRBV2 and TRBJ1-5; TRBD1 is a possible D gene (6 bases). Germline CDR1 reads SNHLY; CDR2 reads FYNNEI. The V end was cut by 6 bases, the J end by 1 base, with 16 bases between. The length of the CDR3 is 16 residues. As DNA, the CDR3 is TGTGCCAGCAGGGTAACAGGGATTGCCAGCAATCAGCCCCAGCATTTT. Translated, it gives CASRVTGIASNQPQHF. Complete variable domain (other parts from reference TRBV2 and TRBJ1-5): EPEVTQTPSHQVTQMGQEVILRCVPISNHLYFYWYRQILGQKVEFLVSFYNNEISEKSEIFDDQFSVERPDGSNFTLKIRSTKLEDSAMYFCASRVTGIASNQPQHFGDGTRLSIL.

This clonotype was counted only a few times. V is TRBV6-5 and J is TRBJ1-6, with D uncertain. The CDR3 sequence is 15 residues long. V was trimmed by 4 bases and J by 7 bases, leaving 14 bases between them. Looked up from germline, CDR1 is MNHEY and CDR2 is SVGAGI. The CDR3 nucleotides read TGTGCCAGCAGTTCGGCGCGGGGAGGGAATTCACCCCTCCACTTT. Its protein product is CASSSARGGNSPLHF.

In DNA, the CDR3 is TGCAGTGCTAGTACTACTGGGGCCAACGTCCTGACTTTC. Translated: CSASTTGANVLTF. The V gene is TRBV20-1, the J gene TRBJ2-6, with unresolved D. CDR3 size: 13 residues. Between the trimmed V and J ends, which lost 3 bases and 2 bases, there was a span of 5 bases. From germline, CDR1 is DFQATT and CDR2 SNEGSKA (reference sequence).

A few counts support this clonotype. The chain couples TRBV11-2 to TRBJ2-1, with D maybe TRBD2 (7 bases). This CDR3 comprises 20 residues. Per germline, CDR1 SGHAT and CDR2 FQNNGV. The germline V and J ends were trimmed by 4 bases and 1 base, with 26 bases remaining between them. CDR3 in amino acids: CASSSYREGWRRSSYNEQFF. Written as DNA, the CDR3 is TGTGCCAGCAGCTCCTACAGGGAGGGGTGGAGACGCTCATCCTACAATGAGCAGTTCTTC.

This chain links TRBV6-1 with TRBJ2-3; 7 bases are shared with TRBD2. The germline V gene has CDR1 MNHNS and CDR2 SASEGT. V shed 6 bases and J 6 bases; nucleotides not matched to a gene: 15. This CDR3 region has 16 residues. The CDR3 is CASSPGSGEYWDTQYF. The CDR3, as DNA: TGTGCCAGCAGCCCTGGGAGCGGGGAATATTGGGATACGCAGTATTTT.

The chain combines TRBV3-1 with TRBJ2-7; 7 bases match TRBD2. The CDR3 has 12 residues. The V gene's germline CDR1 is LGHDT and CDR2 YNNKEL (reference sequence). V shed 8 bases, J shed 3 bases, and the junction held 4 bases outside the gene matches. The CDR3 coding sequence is TGTGCCAGCGGACTAGGGCGCTACGAGCAGTACTTC. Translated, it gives CASGLGRYEQYF.

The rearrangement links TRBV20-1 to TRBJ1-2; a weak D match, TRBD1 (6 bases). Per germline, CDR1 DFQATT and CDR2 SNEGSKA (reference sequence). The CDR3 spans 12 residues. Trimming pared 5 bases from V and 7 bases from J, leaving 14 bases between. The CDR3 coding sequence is TGCAGTGCTTTCAAGGGGGAAGCTGGCTACACCTTC. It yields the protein CSAFKGEAGYTF.

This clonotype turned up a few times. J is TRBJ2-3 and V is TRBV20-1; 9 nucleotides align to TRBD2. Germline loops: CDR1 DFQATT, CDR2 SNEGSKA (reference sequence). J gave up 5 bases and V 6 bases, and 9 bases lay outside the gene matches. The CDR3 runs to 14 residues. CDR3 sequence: CSALPSGAGDTQYF. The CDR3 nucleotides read TGCAGTGCCCTACCTAGCGGGGCAGGAGATACGCAGTATTTT.

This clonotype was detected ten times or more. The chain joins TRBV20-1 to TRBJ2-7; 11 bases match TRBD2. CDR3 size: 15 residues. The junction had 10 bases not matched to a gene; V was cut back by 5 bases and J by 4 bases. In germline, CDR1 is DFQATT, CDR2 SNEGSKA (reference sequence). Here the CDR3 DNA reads TGCAGTGCTTATACCGGGACTAGCGGTTCATACGAGCAGTACTTC. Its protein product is CSAYTGTSGSYEQYF.

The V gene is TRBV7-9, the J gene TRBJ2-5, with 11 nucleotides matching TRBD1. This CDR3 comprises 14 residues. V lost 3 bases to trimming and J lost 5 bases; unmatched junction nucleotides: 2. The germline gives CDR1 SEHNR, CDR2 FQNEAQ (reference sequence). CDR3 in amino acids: CASSLDRGPETQYF. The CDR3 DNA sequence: TGTGCCAGCAGCTTGGACAGGGGGCCGGAGACCCAGTACTTC.

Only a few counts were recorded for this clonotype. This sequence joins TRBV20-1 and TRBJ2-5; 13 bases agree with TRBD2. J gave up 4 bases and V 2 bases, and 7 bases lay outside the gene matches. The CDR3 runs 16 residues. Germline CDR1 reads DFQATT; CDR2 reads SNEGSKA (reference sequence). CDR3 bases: TGCAGTGCTAGAACCGGGACTAGCGGGATTGGAGAGACCCAGTACTTC. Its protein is CSARTGTSGIGETQYF.

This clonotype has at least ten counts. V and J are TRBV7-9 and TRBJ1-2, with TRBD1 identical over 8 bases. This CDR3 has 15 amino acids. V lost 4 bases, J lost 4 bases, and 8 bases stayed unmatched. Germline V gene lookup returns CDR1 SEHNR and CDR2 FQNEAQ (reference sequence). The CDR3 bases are TGTGCCAGCAGCTCGCGGGACAGGAGCGCCTATGGCTACACCTTC. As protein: CASSSRDRSAYGYTF. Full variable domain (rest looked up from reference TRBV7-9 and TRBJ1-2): DTGVSQNPRHKITKRGQNVTFRCDPISEHNRLYWYRQTLGQGPEFLTYFQNEAQLEKSRLLSDRFSAERPKGSFSTLEIQRTEQGDSAMYLCASSSRDRSAYGYTFGSGTRLTVV.

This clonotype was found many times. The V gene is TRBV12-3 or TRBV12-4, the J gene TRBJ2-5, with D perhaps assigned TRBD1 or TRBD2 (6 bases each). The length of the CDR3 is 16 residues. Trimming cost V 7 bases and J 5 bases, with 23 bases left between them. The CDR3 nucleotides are TGTGCCAGCATATCTCTCGTGGGGGGCAGCGGGGAGACCCAGTACTTC. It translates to CASISLVGGSGETQYF.

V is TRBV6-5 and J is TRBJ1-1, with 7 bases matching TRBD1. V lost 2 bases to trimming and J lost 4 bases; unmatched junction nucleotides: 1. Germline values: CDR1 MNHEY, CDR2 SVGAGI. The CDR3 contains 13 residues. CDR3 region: CASSYGTATEAFF. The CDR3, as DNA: TGTGCCAGCAGTTACGGGACAGCCACTGAAGCTTTCTTT.

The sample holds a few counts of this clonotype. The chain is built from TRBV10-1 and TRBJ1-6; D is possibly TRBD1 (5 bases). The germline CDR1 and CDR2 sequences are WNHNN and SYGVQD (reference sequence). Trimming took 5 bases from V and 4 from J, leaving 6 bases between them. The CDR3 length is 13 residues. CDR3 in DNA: TGCGCCAGCAGTCGGGGGTATAATTCACCCCTCCACTTT. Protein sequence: CASSRGYNSPLHF.

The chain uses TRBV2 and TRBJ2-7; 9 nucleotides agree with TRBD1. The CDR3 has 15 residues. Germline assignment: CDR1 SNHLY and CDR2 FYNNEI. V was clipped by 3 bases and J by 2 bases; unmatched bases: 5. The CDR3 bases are TGTGCCAGCAGTGAGACGGACAGGGGCCCCTACGAGCAGTACTTC. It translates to CASSETDRGPYEQYF. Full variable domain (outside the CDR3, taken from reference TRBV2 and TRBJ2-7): EPEVTQTPSHQVTQMGQEVILRCVPISNHLYFYWYRQILGQKVEFLVSFYNNEISEKSEIFDDQFSVERPDGSNFTLKIRSTKLEDSAMYFCASSETDRGPYEQYFGPGTRLTVT.

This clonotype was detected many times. The CDR3 reads CASSSQGATEAFF. CDR3 bases: TGCGCCAGCAGCTCCCAGGGAGCCACTGAAGCTTTCTTT. The V and J genes are TRBV5-1 and TRBJ1-1; the D gene is possibly TRBD1 (5 bases). Trimming left V 3 bases short and J 4 bases short, with 10 bases between. Looked up from germline, CDR1 is SGHRS and CDR2 is YFSETQ. There are 13 residues in the CDR3.